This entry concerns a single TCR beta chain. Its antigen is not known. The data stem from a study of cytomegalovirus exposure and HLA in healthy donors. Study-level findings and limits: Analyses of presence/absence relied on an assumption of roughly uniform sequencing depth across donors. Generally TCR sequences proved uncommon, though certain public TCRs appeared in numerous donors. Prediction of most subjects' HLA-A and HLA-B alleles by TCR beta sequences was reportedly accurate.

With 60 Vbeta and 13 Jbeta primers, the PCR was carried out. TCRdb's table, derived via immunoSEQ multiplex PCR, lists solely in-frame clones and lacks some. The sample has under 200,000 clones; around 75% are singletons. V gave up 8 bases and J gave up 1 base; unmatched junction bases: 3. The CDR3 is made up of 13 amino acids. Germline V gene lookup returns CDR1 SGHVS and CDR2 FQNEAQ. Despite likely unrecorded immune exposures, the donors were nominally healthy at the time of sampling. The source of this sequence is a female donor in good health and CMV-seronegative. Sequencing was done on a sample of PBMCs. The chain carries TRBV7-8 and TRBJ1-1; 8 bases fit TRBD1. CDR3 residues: CASLGQENTEAFF. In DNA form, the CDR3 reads TGTGCCAGCTTGGGACAGGAGAACACTGAAGCTTTCTTT.